This T cell receptor (beta chain) was found in a study of T cell repertoires in cytomegalovirus infection. Whole-study results and caveats: CMV-specific HLA-C-restricted TCR beta clonotypes dominated the ex vivo response.

The V gene lost 2 bases and the J gene lost 2 bases, with 13 bases spanning the gap. The CDR3 spans 16 residues. In germline, CDR1 is SGHTA, CDR2 FQGNSA. Comment on this clonotype: No antigen is known for it. A clone one base away is much larger, so this may be a read error.

MiXCR, applied by TCRdb to the reads, yields one record per CDR3 protein. The sample holds about 830,000 distinct CDR3 sequences; approximately 30% are singletons and the top ten take 9.5% to 15%. Sequenced here: cultured CD8+ T cells from PBMCs, sampled from culture after CMV antigen stimulation. J is TRBJ2-4 and V is TRBV7-2, with a possible D match to TRBD2 (6 bases). The clonotype comes from a human donor in good health (CMV status not recorded). Some clones in this sample may be carry-over from other donors' samples. CDR3 loop: CASSLLRDWTKNIQYF. DNA for the CDR3: TGTGCCAGCAGCTTACTCCGGGACTGGACCAAAAACATTCAGTACTTC.